The 23 T cell receptor beta chains in this list originate from one sample, sequenced in a study of blood T cells in healthy people across ages (dated by TCRdb to between 2014 and 2017). Library method: 5' RACE. For sequencing, an Illumina HiSeq 2500 was employed. A second PCR of roughly 7 to 11 cycles was performed with a sample-barcoded 5' primer and a J-beta primer mix. The public reads were reprocessed in TCRdb via fastp at Q25 and MiXCR, keeping in-frame beta chains. A single entry per CDR3 protein holds the most common genes and DNA from its merged rows. The sample has more than 800,000 distinct CDR3 sequences on record, under 30% of them singletons. Roughly a sixth of the sample comes from the top ten. The sample was blood. The receptor source for this set is a woman aged 80 or over in good health.

Comments on this clonotype: This may arise from a read error, as a much more abundant clone is one base away. The CDR3 sequence: CASSLGTGADTDAQYF. DNA of the CDR3: TGTGCCAGCAGTTTAGGGACGGGCGCAGACACAGATGCGCAGTATTTT. The genes are TRBV12-3 or TRBV12-4 and TRBJ2-3; D remains ambiguous. The CDR3 covers 16 residues.

This clonotype was found many times. This chain uses TRBV27 with TRBJ2-1, with no clear D. CDR3 length: 15 residues. Germline values: CDR1 MNHEY, CDR2 SMNVEV (reference sequence). V was cut by 7 bases and J by 0 bases, with 13 bases left in between. DNA of the CDR3: TGTGCCAGCAAACTTGGTTCCGTCTCCTACAATGAGCAGTTCTTC. It codes for CASKLGSVSYNEQFF.

The chain combines TRBV18 with TRBJ2-3, with D maybe TRBD1 (6 bases). Deletions cut 5 bases from V and 2 bases from J, with 14 bases between. In germline, CDR1 is KGHSH, CDR2 LQKENI. CDR3 length equals 15 residues. Here the CDR3 DNA reads TGTGCCAGCTCAGGGCGCCAGGGGCCCACAGATACGCAGTATTTT. It yields the protein CASSGRQGPTDTQYF.

There are many counts of this clonotype. The J gene is TRBJ1-1, the V gene TRBV29-1, with D possibly being TRBD1 (5 bases). This CDR3 region has 13 residues. V was trimmed by 3 bases and J by 0 bases, leaving 8 bases between them. Germline CDR1 reads SQVTM; CDR2 reads ANQGSEA. The CDR3 DNA sequence: TGCAGCGTTGAGAGGGGCATGAACACTGAAGCTTTCTTT. As protein: CSVERGMNTEAFF.

Many counts were recorded for this clonotype. The CDR3 nucleotides read TGTGCCAGCAGCACCATCAGACAGGCCTCTAAGACCAATGAGCAGTTCTTC. Its translation is CASSTIRQASKTNEQFF. This chain uses TRBV11-2 with TRBJ2-1; the D gene is possibly TRBD1 (6 bases). Germline lookup yields CDR1 SGHAT and CDR2 FQNNGV. V was pared by 5 bases and J by 6 bases, with 23 bases between. CDR3 size: 17 residues.

The J gene is TRBJ1-4, the V gene TRBV6-5, with unresolved D. Germline CDR1 and CDR2: MNHEY and SVGAGI. V dropped 2 bases and J dropped 3 bases, with 19 bases sitting between them. The length of the CDR3 is 18 residues. This chain's CDR3 is CASSYTFGRYPPNEKLFF. The CDR3 region has the DNA TGTGCCAGCAGTTACACCTTTGGTCGATATCCTCCTAATGAAAAACTGTTTTTT.

CDR3: CASSSFLSGGVRGEQFF. CDR3 nucleotide sequence: TGTGCCAGCAGTTCGTTCCTTAGCGGGGGAGTCCGGGGGGAGCAGTTCTTC. The chain has TRBV6-2 or TRBV6-3 and TRBJ2-1; 9 bases fit TRBD2. This CDR3 is built from 17 residues. Germline CDR1 MNHEY, CDR2 SVGEGT. With 4 bases clipped from V and 10 bases from J, the junction kept 17 bases outside the gene matches.

This clonotype was detected a few times. The chain links TRBV18 to TRBJ2-3; D is unresolved. This CDR3 spans 15 amino acids. Germline assignment: CDR1 KGHSH and CDR2 LQKENI. With 1 base removed from V and 0 bases from J, the gap between germline ends came to 8 bases. CDR3 in amino acids: CASSPHPPSTDTQYF. CDR3 coding DNA: TGTGCCAGCTCACCACATCCGCCTAGCACAGATACGCAGTATTTT.

This clonotype was counted a few times. The chain carries TRBV7-2 and TRBJ2-2; the D is unclear. This CDR3 contains 12 residues. V lost 4 bases, J lost 7 bases, and 7 bases lay in between. CDR1 SGHTA and CDR2 FQGNSA come from the germline V gene. The CDR3 here is CASSSTLGELFF. The DNA for the CDR3 is TGTGCCAGCAGCTCGACTCTCGGGGAGCTGTTTTTT.

This clonotype was detected many times. The rearrangement links TRBV7-2 to TRBJ2-1; 9 bases are shared with TRBD2. Germline V lookup: CDR1 SGHTA, CDR2 FQGNSA. V lost 6 bases to trimming and J lost 6 bases; unmatched junction nucleotides: 9. CDR3 length: 15 amino acids. In nucleotides, the CDR3 is TGTGCCAGCAGACGGACTAGCGCTTTGGGCAATGAGCAGTTCTTC. It translates to CASRRTSALGNEQFF.

The chain uses TRBV7-9 and TRBJ2-2; 13 positions agree with TRBD2. Unmatched junction bases numbered 3, after V lost 5 bases and J lost 3 bases. The CDR3 totals 16 residues. The germline gives CDR1 SEHNR, CDR2 FQNEAQ (reference sequence). The CDR3 nucleotides read TGTGCCAGCAGCGGGGGACTAGCGGGGTACACCGGGGAGCTGTTTTTT. Translation: CASSGGLAGYTGELFF.

V gene TRBV12-3 or TRBV12-4 combines with J gene TRBJ1-1; weak D call: TRBD1 (6 bases). The CDR3 extends over 15 amino acids. Deletions cut 1 base from V and 4 bases from J, with 13 bases between. CDR3 loop: CASSLGSGAGTEAFF. CDR3 DNA sequence: TGTGCCAGCAGTTTAGGATCGGGGGCGGGCACTGAAGCTTTCTTT.

The gene calls are TRBV11-2 and TRBJ1-1; D is uncertain. Germline values: CDR1 SGHAT, CDR2 FQNNGV. This CDR3 contains 14 residues. V was shortened by 1 base and J by 4 bases, with 10 bases between the two germline ends. This chain's CDR3 is CASSLVLVSTEAFF. In nucleotides, the CDR3 is TGTGCCAGCAGCTTAGTCCTTGTGAGCACTGAAGCTTTCTTT.

With respect to this clonotype: The conserved phenylalanine or tryptophan is not found at the CDR3 terminus, so this likely reflects a read error. This chain connects TRBV10-3 to TRBJ1-2; tentative D call: TRBD1 (5 bases). The V end lost 7 bases, the J end lost 6 bases, and 15 bases lay between the germline ends. Germline V gene data show CDR1 as ENHRY and CDR2 as SYGVKD. The CDR3 totals 13 residues. In DNA, the CDR3 is TGTGCCATCACCCTTACAGGACGCGATGGCTACACCTGC. Translating it yields CAITLTGRDGYTC.

This clonotype was seen repeatedly, ten times or more. The chain recombines TRBV2 with TRBJ1-2, with a weak D call TRBD1 (6 bases). Between the trimmed V and J ends, which lost 6 bases and 3 bases, there was a span of 11 bases. This CDR3 is built from 13 residues. CDR1 and CDR2 from the germline V gene are SNHLY and FYNNEI. The CDR3 here is CASRQGLYYGYTF. The CDR3 DNA sequence: TGTGCCAGCAGACAGGGACTGTACTATGGCTACACCTTC.

As to this clonotype: A much larger clone lies one base from this, so it may be a read error. The gene calls are TRBV5-1 and TRBJ2-6; maybe TRBD1 (5 bases). This CDR3 has 16 residues. The V gene's germline CDR1 is SGHRS and CDR2 YFSETQ. The CDR3 spells CASSLSASTGANVRTF. The CDR3 DNA follows: TGCGCCAGCAGCTTGTCGGCATCTACTGGGGCCAACGTCCGGACTTTC. The full variable domain, with the rest looked up from reference TRBV5-1 and TRBJ2-6, is KAGVTQTPRYLIKTRGQQVTLSCSPISGHRSVSWYQQTPGQGLQFLFEYFSETQRNKGNFPGRFSGRQFSNSRSEMNVSTLELGDSALYLCASSLSASTGANVRTFGAGSRLTVL.

A remark on this clonotype: A single base separates this from a much larger clone, so it may be a read error. The chain is built from TRBV20-1 and TRBJ2-4; D remains ambiguous. Gene TRBJ2-7 matches the end of the DNA better, so the J call may be wrong. The V gene's germline CDR1 is DFQATT and CDR2 SNEGSKA (reference sequence). This CDR3 spans 11 amino acids. CDR3 nucleotides: TGCAGTGCCCCAGCCAACTACGAGCAGTACTTC. Its protein product is CSAPANYEQYF.

A remark on this clonotype: A clone one base away is much larger, so this may be a read error. The chain joins TRBV7-2 to TRBJ2-1, with 12 bases fitting TRBD2. Trimming removed 0 bases from V and 2 bases from J; junction bases left unmatched: 8. The CDR3 runs 19 residues. CDR1 and CDR2 from the germline V gene are SGHTA and FQGNSA. The CDR3 bases are TGTGCCAGCAGCTTAGCCCAGACTAGCGGGAGTCGGACCTACAATGAGCAGTTCTTC. Amino acid sequence: CASSLAQTSGSRTYNEQFF.

In its sample, this clonotype was seen many times. The CDR3 DNA is TGCGCCAGCAGCACCCTTTACAATGAGCAGTTCTTC. Translated, it gives CASSTLYNEQFF. This chain joins TRBV4-3 and TRBJ2-1; the D is unclear. This CDR3 has 12 residues. From germline, CDR1 is LGHNA and CDR2 YSLEER. The V gene lost 5 bases and the J gene lost 4 bases, with 6 bases spanning the gap.

At least ten counts were recorded for this clonotype. In nucleotides, the CDR3 is TGTGCCAGCAGCGTAGGCTGGCGGGGGGGCCTAAATGAGCAGTTCTTC. The encoded protein is CASSVGWRGGLNEQFF. The gene calls are TRBV9 and TRBJ2-1, with 9 positions matching TRBD2. The CDR3 length is 16 residues. V lost 0 bases and J lost 7; bases outside the gene matches: 8. Per the germline V gene, CDR1 is SGDLS and CDR2 is YYNGEE.

This clonotype came up many times. The chain combines TRBV5-1 with TRBJ1-1; no definite D call. V gave up 2 bases and J gave up 4 bases, with 15 bases separating them. The length of the CDR3 is 15 residues. CDR1 and CDR2 (germline): SGHRS, YFSETQ. The chain's CDR3 is CASSLEGVVGTEAFF. In DNA form, the CDR3 reads TGCGCCAGCAGCTTAGAGGGCGTGGTGGGCACTGAAGCTTTCTTT.

This clonotype was observed at least ten times. V is TRBV27 and J is TRBJ1-2; no clear D gene. The CDR3 runs to 12 residues. Trimming took off 4 bases at V and 5 bases at J, with 8 bases between the two ends. Germline lookup yields CDR1 MNHEY and CDR2 SMNVEV (reference sequence). The CDR3 sequence: CASSSPGYGYTF. The DNA of the CDR3 is TGTGCCAGCAGTTCTCCAGGATATGGCTACACCTTC.

This clonotype was counted ten times or more. This chain links TRBV29-1 with TRBJ2-1; TRBD2 matches at 10 bases. The junction had 6 bases not matched to a gene; V was cut back by 7 bases and J by 9 bases. The CDR3 runs to 12 residues. Germline V CDR1 and CDR2: SQVTM, ANQGSEA. The CDR3 sequence: CSAGTSVSEQFF. The CDR3 nucleotides read TGCAGCGCCGGGACTAGCGTTAGTGAGCAGTTCTTC.